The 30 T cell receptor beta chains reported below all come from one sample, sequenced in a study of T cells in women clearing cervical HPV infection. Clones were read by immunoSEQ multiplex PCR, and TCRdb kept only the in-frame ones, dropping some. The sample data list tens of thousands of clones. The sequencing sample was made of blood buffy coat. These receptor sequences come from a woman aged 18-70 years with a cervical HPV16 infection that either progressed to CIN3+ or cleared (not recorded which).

This chain's CDR3 is CASSLDAVQAGNEQFF. The CDR3 DNA, read in part, is TGCGCCAGCAGCTTGGACGCGGTCCAAGCGGGAAATGAG. The rearrangement uses TRBV5-1 and TRBJ2-1; 7 nucleotides line up with TRBD2. The read comes to an end 3 residues before the CDR3 does, leaving the germline J gene to fill in the end. The germline gives CDR1 SGHRS, CDR2 YFSETQ. The CDR3 contains 16 residues. Trimming took 0 bases from V and 7 from J; bases not matched to a gene: 10. Drawing the rest from reference TRBV5-1 and TRBJ2-1, the complete variable domain is KAGVTQTPRYLIKTRGQQVTLSCSPISGHRSVSWYQQTPGQGLQFLFEYFSETQRNKGNFPGRFSGRQFSNSRSEMNVSTLELGDSALYLCASSLDAVQAGNEQFFGPGTRLTVL.

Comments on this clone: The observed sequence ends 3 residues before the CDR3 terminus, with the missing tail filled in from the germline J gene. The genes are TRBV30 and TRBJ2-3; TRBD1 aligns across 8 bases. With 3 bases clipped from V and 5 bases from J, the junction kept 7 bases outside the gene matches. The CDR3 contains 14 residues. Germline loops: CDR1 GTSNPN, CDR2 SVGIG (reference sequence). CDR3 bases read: TGTGCCTGGAGCGTAGGACAGGGCGGAGATACG. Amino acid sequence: CAWSVGQGGDT. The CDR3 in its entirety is CAWSVGQGGDTQYF.

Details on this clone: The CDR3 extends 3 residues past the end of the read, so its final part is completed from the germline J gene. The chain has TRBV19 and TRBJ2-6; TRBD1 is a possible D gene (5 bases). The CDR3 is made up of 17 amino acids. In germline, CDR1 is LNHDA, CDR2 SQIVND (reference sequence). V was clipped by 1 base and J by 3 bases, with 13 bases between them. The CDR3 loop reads CASSIGAGSGGANVLTF. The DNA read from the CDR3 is TGTGCCAGTAGTATAGGGGCAGGGTCTGGTGGGGCCAACGTC.

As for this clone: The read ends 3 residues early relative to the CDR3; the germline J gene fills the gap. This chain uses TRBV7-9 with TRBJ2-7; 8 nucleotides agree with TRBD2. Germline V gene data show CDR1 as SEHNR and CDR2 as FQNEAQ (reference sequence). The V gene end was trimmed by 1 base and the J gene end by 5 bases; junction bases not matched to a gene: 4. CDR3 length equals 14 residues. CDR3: CASSLVTGGDEQYF. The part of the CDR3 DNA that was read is TGTGCCAGCAGCTTAGTGACCGGGGGGGACGAG.

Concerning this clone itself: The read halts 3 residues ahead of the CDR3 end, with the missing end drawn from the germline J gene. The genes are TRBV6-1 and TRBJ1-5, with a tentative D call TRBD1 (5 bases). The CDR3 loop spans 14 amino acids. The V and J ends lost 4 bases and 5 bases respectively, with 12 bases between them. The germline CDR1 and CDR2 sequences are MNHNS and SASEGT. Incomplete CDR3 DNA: TGTGCCAGCAGTGCAGGGAGCCTTGATCAGCCC. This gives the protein CASSAGSLDQP. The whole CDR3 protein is CASSAGSLDQPQHF.

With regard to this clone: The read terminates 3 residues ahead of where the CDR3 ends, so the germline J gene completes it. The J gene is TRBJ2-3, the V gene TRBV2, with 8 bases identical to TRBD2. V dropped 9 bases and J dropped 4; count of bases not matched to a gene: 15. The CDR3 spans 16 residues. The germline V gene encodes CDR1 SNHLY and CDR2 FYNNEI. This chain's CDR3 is CARSPDPAGVSDTQYF. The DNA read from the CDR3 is TGTGCCAGGAGTCCTGACCCAGCGGGGGTTTCAGATACG.

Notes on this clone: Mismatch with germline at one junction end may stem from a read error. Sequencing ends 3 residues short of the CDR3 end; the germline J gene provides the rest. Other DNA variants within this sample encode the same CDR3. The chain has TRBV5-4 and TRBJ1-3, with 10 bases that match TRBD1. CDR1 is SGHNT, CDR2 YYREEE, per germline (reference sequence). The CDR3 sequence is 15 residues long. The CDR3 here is CASSSRQGAGNTIYF. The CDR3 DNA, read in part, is TGTGCCAGCAGCTCGAGACAGGGGGCCGGTAACACA.

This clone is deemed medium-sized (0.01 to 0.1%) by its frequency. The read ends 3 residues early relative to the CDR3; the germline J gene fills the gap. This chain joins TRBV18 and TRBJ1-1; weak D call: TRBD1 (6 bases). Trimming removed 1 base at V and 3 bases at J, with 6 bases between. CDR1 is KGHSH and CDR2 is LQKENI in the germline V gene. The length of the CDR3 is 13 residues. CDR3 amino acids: CASSPQGDTEAFF. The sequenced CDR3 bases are TGTGCCAGCTCACCACAGGGGGACACTGAA. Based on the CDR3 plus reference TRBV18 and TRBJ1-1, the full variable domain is NAGVMQNPRHLVRRRGQEARLRCSPMKGHSHVYWYRQLPEEGLKFMVYLQKENIIDESGMPKERFSAEFPKEGPSILRIQQVVRGDSAAYFCASSPQGDTEAFFGQGTRLTVV.

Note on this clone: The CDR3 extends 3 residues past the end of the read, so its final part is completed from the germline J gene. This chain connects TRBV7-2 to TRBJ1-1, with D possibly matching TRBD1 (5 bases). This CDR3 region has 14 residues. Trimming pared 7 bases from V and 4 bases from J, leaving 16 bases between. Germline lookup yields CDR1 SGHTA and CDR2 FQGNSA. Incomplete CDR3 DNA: TGTGCCAGCACCCCCGGGGGGTCTTTCACTGAA. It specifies CASTPGGSFTE. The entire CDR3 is CASTPGGSFTEAFF. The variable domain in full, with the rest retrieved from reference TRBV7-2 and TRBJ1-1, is GAGVSQSPSNKVTEKGKDVELRCDPISGHTALYWYRQSLGQGLEFLIYFQGNSAPDKSGLPSDRFSAERTGGSVSTLTIQRTQQEDSAVYLCASTPGGSFTEAFFGQGTRLTVV.

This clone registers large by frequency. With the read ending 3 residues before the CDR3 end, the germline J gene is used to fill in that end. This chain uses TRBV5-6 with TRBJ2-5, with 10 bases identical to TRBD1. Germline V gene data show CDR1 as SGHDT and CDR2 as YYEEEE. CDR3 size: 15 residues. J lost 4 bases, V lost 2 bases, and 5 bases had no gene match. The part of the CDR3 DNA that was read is TGTGCCAGCAGCTTCCCGACAGGGGGCCGAGAGACC. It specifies CASSFPTGGRET. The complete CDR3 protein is CASSFPTGGRETQYF.

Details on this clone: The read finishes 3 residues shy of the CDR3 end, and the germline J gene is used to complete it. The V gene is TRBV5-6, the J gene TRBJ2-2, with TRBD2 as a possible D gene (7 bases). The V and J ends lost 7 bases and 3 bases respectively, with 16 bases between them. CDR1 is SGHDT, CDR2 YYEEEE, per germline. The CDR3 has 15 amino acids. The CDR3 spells CASSRGGVDTGELFF. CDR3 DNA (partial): TGTGCCAGCTCAAGAGGGGGGGTGGACACCGGGGAG.

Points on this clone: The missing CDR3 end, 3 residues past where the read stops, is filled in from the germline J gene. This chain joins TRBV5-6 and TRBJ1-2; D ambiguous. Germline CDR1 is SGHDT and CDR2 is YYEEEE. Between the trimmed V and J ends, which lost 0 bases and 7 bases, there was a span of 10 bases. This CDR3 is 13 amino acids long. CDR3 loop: CASSLVALSGYTF. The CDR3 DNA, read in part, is TGTGCCAGCAGCTTGGTGGCCTTGAGTGGC.

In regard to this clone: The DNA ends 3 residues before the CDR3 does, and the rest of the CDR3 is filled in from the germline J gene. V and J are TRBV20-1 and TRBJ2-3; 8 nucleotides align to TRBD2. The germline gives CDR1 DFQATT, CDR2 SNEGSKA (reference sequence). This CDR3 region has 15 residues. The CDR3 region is CSASTSGKQVWAQYF. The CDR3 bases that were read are TGCAGTGCCTCTACTAGCGGCAAGCAGGTTTGGGCG.

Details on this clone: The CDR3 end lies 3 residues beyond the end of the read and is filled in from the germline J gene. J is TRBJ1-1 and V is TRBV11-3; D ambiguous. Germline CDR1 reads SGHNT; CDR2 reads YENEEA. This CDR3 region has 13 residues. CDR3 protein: CASSPNLDAQAFF. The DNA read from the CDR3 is TGTGCCAGCAGCCCCAACCTAGACGCCCAA.

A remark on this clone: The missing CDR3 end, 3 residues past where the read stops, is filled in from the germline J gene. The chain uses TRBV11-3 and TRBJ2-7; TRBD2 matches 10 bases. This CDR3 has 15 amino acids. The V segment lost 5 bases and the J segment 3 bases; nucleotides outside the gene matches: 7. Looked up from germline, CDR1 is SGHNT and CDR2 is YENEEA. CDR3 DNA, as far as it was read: TGTGCCAGCAGCACTGGGACTAGCGCGAGCTACGAG. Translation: CASSTGTSASYE. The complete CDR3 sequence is CASSTGTSASYEQYF.

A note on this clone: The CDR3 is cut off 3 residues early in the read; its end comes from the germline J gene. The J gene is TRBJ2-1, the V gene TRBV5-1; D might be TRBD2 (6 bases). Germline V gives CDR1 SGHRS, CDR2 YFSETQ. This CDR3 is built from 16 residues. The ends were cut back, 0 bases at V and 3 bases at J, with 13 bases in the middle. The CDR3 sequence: CASSLGIRGDYNEQFF. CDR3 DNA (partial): TGCGCCAGCAGCTTGGGGATACGCGGGGACTACAATGAG. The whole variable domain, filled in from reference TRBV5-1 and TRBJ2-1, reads KAGVTQTPRYLIKTRGQQVTLSCSPISGHRSVSWYQQTPGQGLQFLFEYFSETQRNKGNFPGRFSGRQFSNSRSEMNVSTLELGDSALYLCASSLGIRGDYNEQFFGPGTRLTVL.

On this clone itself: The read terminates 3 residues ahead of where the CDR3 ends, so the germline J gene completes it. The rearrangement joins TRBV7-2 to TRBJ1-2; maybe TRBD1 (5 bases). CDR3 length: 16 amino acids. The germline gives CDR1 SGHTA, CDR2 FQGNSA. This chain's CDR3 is CASRLAAAPGPYGYTF. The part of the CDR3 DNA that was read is TGTGCAAGTCGCTTAGCTGCGGCACCAGGGCCCTATGGC.

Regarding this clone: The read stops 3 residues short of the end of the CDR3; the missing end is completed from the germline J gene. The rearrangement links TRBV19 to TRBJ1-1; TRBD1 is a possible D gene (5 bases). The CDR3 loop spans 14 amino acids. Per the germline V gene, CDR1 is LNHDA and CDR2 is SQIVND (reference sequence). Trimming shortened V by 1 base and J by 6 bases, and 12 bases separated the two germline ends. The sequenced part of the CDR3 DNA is TGTGCCAGTAGTATAGTGTCCCAGGGCGCTGAA. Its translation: CASSIVSQGAE. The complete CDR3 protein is CASSIVSQGAEAFF. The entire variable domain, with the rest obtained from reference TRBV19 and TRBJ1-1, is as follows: DGGITQSPKYLFRKEGQNVTLSCEQNLNHDAMYWYRQDPGQGLRLIYYSQIVNDFQKGDIAEGYSVSREKKESFPLTVTSAQKNPTAFYLCASSIVSQGAEAFFGQGTRLTVV.

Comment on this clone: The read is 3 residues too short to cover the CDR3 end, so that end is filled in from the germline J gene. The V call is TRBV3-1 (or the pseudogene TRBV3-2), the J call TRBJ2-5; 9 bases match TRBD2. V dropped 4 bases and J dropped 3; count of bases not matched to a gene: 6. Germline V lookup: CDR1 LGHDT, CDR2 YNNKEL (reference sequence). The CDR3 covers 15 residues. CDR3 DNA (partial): TGTGCCAGCAGCCCCTATGAGCGGGAGGAAGAGACC. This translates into CASSPYEREEET. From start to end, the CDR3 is CASSPYEREEETQYF.

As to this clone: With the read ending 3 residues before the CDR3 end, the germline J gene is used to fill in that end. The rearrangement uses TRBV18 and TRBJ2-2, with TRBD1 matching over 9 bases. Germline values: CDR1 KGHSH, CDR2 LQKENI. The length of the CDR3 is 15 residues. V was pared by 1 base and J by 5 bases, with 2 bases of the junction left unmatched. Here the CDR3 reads CASSPRTGETGELFF. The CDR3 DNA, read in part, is TGTGCCAGCTCACCACGGACAGGGGAGACCGGGGAG.

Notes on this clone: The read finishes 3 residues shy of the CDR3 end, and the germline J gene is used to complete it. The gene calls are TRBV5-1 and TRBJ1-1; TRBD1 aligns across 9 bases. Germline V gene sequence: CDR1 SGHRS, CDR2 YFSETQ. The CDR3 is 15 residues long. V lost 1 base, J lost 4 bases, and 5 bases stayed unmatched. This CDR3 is CASSLWGQGSTEAFF. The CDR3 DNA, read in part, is TGCGCCAGCAGCTTGTGGGGACAGGGTTCCACTGAA.

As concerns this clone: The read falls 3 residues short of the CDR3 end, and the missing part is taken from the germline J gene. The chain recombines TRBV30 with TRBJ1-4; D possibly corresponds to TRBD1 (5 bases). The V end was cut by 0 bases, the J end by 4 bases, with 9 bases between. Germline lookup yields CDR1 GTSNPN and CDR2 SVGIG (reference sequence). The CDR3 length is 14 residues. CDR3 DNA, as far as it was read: TGTGCCTGGAGTGTACGGCAGGGTAATGAAAAA. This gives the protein CAWSVRQGNEK. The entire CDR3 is CAWSVRQGNEKLFF.

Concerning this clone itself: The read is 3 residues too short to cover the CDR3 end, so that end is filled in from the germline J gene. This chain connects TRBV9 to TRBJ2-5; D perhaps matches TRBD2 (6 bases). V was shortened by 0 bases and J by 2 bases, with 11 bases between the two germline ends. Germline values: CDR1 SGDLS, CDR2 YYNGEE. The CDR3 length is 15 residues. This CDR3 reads CASSVAGVRQETQYF. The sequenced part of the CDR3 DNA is TGTGCCAGCAGCGTAGCGGGGGTGAGACAAGAGACC.

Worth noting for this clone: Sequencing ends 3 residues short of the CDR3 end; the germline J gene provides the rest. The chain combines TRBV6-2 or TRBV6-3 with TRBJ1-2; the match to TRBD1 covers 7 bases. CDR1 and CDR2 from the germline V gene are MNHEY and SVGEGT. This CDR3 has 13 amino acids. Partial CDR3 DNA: TGTGCCAGCAGTTACCGCAGGGGGAGCGGC. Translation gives CASSYRRGSG. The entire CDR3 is CASSYRRGSGYTF.

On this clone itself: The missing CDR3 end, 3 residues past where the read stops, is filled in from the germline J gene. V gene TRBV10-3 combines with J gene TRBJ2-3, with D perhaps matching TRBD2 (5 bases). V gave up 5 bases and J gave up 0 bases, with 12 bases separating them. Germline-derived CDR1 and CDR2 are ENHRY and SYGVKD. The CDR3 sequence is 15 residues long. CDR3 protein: CAISTSGDSTDTQYF. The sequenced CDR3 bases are TGTGCCATCAGTACAAGCGGAGACAGCACAGATACG.

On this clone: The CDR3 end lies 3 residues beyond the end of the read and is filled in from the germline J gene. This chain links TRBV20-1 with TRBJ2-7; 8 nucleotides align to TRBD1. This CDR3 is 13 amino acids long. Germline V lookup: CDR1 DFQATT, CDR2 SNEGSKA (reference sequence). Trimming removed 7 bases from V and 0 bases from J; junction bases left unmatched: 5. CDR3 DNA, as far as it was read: TGCAGTGACCCGACAGGGGACTCCTACGAG. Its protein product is CSDPTGDSYE. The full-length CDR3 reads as CSDPTGDSYEQYF.

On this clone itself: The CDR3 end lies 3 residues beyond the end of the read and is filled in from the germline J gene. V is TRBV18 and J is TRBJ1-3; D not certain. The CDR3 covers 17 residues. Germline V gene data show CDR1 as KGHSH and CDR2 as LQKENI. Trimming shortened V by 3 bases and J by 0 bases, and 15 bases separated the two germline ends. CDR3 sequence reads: CASSPYGSDFSGNTIYF. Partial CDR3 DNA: TGTGCCAGCTCACCGTATGGCAGTGACTTCTCTGGAAACACC.

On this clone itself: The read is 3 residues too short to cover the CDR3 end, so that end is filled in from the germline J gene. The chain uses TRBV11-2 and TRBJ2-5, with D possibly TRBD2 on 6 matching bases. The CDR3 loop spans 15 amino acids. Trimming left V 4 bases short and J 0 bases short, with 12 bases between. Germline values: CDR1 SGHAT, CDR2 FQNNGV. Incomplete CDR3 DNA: TGTGCCAGCAGCTCCAAGGCGGGGTACCAAGAGACC. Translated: CASSSKAGYQET. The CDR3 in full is CASSSKAGYQETQYF.

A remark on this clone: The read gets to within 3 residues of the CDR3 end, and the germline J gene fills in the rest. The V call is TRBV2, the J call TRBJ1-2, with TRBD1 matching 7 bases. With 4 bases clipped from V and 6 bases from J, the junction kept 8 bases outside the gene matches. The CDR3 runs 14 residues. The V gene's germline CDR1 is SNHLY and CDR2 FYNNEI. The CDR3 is CASSVDRTGDGYTF. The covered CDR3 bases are TGTGCCAGCAGTGTGGACAGGACCGGGGATGGC.

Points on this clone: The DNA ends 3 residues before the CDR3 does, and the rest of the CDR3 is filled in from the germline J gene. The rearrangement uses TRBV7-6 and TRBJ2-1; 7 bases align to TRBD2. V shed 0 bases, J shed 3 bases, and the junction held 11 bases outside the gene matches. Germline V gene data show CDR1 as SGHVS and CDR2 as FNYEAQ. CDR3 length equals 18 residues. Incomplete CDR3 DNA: TGTGCCAGCAGCTTAGCGTATCATCGGACTAGGGACTACAATGAG. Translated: CASSLAYHRTRDYNE. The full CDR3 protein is CASSLAYHRTRDYNEQFF.